Listed here are 8 T cell receptor beta chains from one sample, sequenced in a study of T cells in women clearing cervical HPV infection. Sequenced by immunoSEQ multiplex PCR; TCRdb stores in-frame clones only, minus some. The table for this sample gives roughly 18,000 clones. Specimen: blood buffy coat. Receptor source: a woman aged 18 to 75 with a cervical HPV16 infection that either progressed to CIN3+ or cleared (not recorded which).

Comments on this clone: An end of the junction does not agree with germline; a read error may underlie this. The CDR3 end lies 3 residues beyond the end of the read and is filled in from the germline J gene. The chain carries TRBV4-2 and TRBJ2-7; 7 positions match TRBD2. This CDR3 is 16 amino acids long. CDR1 and CDR2 (germline): LGHNA, YNFKEQ. The CDR3 sequence is CASSLGSGLIVYEQYF. The sequenced CDR3 bases are TGCGCCAGCAGCCTAGGTTCGGGACTAATAGTTTACGAG.

On this clone: The CDR3 is cut off 3 residues early in the read; its end comes from the germline J gene. The rearrangement links TRBV10-3 to TRBJ2-4; 10 positions match TRBD1. The germline CDR1 and CDR2 sequences are ENHRY and SYGVKD. CDR3 length equals 17 residues. V trimming: 6 bases; J trimming: 7 bases; junction bases outside the gene matches: 15. The DNA read from the CDR3 is TGTGCCATCAGCAAAACTAATCCCTCGGGACAGGGGAACATT. The encoded protein is CAISKTNPSGQGNI. The whole CDR3 is CAISKTNPSGQGNIQYF.

As concerns this clone: Sequencing ends 3 residues short of the CDR3 end; the germline J gene provides the rest. V and J are TRBV10-3 and TRBJ2-3; D remains ambiguous. CDR1 ENHRY and CDR2 SYGVKD come from the germline V gene. The length of the CDR3 is 14 residues. The V end was cut by 4 bases, the J end by 4 bases, with 12 bases between. The CDR3 reads CAISGASISDTQYF. The CDR3 bases that were read are TGTGCCATCAGTGGAGCTAGTATTTCAGATACG.

Worth noting for this clone: The missing CDR3 end, 3 residues past where the read stops, is filled in from the germline J gene. V gene TRBV29-1 combines with J gene TRBJ2-5; D may be TRBD2 (5 bases). Germline V gene data show CDR1 as SQVTM and CDR2 as ANQGSEA. This CDR3 contains 12 residues. The ends were cut back, 3 bases at V and 7 bases at J, with 12 bases in the middle. CDR3 region: CSVEGIAGTQYF. Partial CDR3 DNA: TGCAGCGTTGAGGGTATTGCGGGGACC.

Comments on this clone: The read ends 3 residues early relative to the CDR3; the germline J gene fills the gap. The chain uses TRBV5-6 and TRBJ2-5; D is unclear. This CDR3 comprises 13 residues. Germline V gives CDR1 SGHDT, CDR2 YYEEEE. The V end lost 7 bases, the J end lost 2 bases, and 12 bases lay between the germline ends. This chain's CDR3 is CASRPVIQETQYF. CDR3 DNA (partial): TGTGCCAGCCGTCCGGTAATTCAAGAGACC. Complete variable domain (other parts from reference TRBV5-6 and TRBJ2-5): DAGVTQSPTHLIKTRGQQVTLRCSPKSGHDTVSWYQQALGQGPQFIFQYYEEEERQRGNFPDRFSGHQFPNYSSELNVNALLLGDSALYLCASRPVIQETQYFGPGTRLLVL.

Comments on this clone: Read coverage stops 3 residues before the CDR3 terminus; the germline J gene supplies the remainder. V gene TRBV19 combines with J gene TRBJ2-1, with 8 bases identical to TRBD1. This CDR3 comprises 14 residues. Germline V lookup: CDR1 LNHDA, CDR2 SQIVND (reference sequence). The trim removed 6 bases at V and 9 bases at J, leaving 10 bases unmatched. The CDR3 loop is CASSTGQALSEQFF. CDR3 DNA (partial): TGTGCCAGTAGCACGGGACAGGCCCTCAGTGAG.

About this clone itself: The DNA ends 3 residues before the CDR3 does, and the rest of the CDR3 is filled in from the germline J gene. The chain carries TRBV7-2 and TRBJ2-7, with D perhaps matching TRBD2 (6 bases). The germline CDR1 and CDR2 sequences are SGHTA and FQGNSA. The CDR3 is 15 amino acids. V shed 5 bases and J shed 0 bases, with 14 bases lying between them. CDR3 sequence reads: CASSTGAGFSYEQYF. CDR3 DNA (partial): TGTGCCAGCAGCACGGGAGCGGGCTTCTCCTACGAG. The full variable domain, with the rest looked up from reference TRBV7-2 and TRBJ2-7, is GAGVSQSPSNKVTEKGKDVELRCDPISGHTALYWYRQSLGQGLEFLIYFQGNSAPDKSGLPSDRFSAERTGGSVSTLTIQRTQQEDSAVYLCASSTGAGFSYEQYFGPGTRLTVT.

Regarding this clone: The CDR3 end lies 3 residues beyond the end of the read and is filled in from the germline J gene. The chain links TRBV7-9 to TRBJ1-2; D call uncertain. This CDR3 spans 13 amino acids. The ends were cut back, 1 base at V and 4 bases at J, with 7 bases in the middle. The germline V gene has CDR1 SEHNR and CDR2 FQNEAQ (reference sequence). The CDR3: CASSLDTAYGYTF. The CDR3 DNA, read in part, is TGTGCCAGCAGCTTAGATACTGCCTATGGC.